This T cell receptor beta chain came from a study of CD8+ T cells in alopecia areata. Points from the study as a whole: Tofacitinib yielded significantly lower scalp clonality and fewer expanded CD8+ clones among the top 100. Lesional scalp displayed greater clonality than normal scalp, most notably in alopecia totalis/universalis. Whether baseline CD8+ expansion is linked to response remains uncertain, given a single nonresponder. Against the mouse data, patients shared TCRs less clearly, possibly for HLA reasons.

Per germline, CDR1 SQVTM and CDR2 ANQGSEA. With 6 bases clipped from V and 0 bases from J, the junction kept 7 bases outside the gene matches. The CDR3 has 14 amino acids. Treatment in this sample: oral pan-JAK inhibitor, 5-10 mg twice daily. RNA, once extracted, was reverse transcribed into cDNA for use as the sequencing template. Clones were read by immunoSEQ multiplex PCR, and TCRdb kept only the in-frame ones, dropping some. The profile covers some 190,000 clones, with over 55% appearing a single time and 1% taken by the ten largest. This clone was counted a single time. Antigen: not known. The clonotype was recovered from a human donor with alopecia areata. The specimen was CD4+ T cells sorted from blood, collected at week 24, from a patient treated with tofacitinib. The chain couples TRBV29-1 to TRBJ1-1; 7 bases fit TRBD1. The CDR3 nucleotides are TGCAGCGTGACGACAGGGATCATGAACACTGAAGCTTTCTTT. It codes for CSVTTGIMNTEAFF.